The sequence of this TCR beta chain was determined in a study of T cells after yellow fever vaccination (dated by TCRdb to the late 2010s). The study in broad terms: The SMART-Seq v4 Ultra Low Input RNA kit was used to prepare libraries from fractions with low cell numbers. Bulk TCR alpha and beta repertoires were sequenced longitudinally to track T-cell clones before and after primary and booster YFV17D yellow fever vaccination. Two healthy male donors, one aged 18 to 29 and one aged 30 to 40 years, made up the cohort. Bulk PBMC replicates and cell subsets were isolated from blood drawn at multiple timepoints before and after both primary and secondary immunization.

Study-wide findings and limitations: Because only a couple of donors were included in the study, the extent to which the findings can be generalized is limited. A small share of clonotypes was detected in both CD4 and CD8 compartments, with the overlap likely arising from convergent recombination. The secondary T-cell response was found to be weaker but faster than the primary response, with a peak reached on day 5 rather than on day 15. Computational filtering was needed because FACS-sorted repertoires could contain abundant contaminating clonotypes from the bulk population. After the booster, most of the clones that had expanded following primary vaccination were detected again (96% of CD4 and around 87% of CD8), which suggests that memory was broadly maintained.

The treatment or condition label corresponds to: live attenuated yellow fever vaccine strain. Two biological replicates of bulk PBMCs were collected at each blood-draw timepoint. PBMCs were isolated from peripheral blood using a standard Ficoll-Paque protocol. TriZol was used to extract RNA from bulk PBMCs, from CD4 and CD8 fractions, and from dextramer-positive and dextramer-negative fractions. Germline trimming amounts to 1 base on V and 0 bases on J, with 3 as the count of junction bases outside the gene matches. The CDR3 starts with the cysteine, ends with the phenylalanine, and has 16 residues. Only the CDR3 DNA stays, 48 bases, in frame from base 1. The germline V gene gives CDR1 as LGHNA and CDR2 as YNFKEQ. This clonotype was picked up many times. Its recognized antigen is unknown. No base quality information exists; no much larger clone differs at one position. The sample was run on an Illumina NovaSeq 6000. TCR cDNA was made using 5'RACE template switching, a step that added a universal primer site and unique molecular identifiers. Priming for cDNA synthesis came from both the TCR alpha and TCR beta constant segments. Libraries were amplified in two PCR steps, with sample barcodes and sequencing adapters added in the second step. Sequencing of the libraries was done on either Illumina HiSeq 2500 (2x100 bp) or NovaSeq (2x150 bp). The published analysis was carried out like this. MIGEC handled demultiplexing of reads and collapsing into UMI consensus sequences, while MiXCR performed V(D)J alignment. Vaccine-responding clonotypes were identified with edgeR using replicate PBMC samples, with FDR below 0.01 and a log2 fold change above 5 up to day 15 being required. CD4 or CD8 identity was assigned to each bulk clonotype according to whether the clonotype was present at higher abundance in the sequenced CD4 repertoire or the sequenced CD8 repertoire. Using fastp trimming at Q25 and MiXCR clonotype assembly, TCRdb reanalyzed the public sequencing data and kept in-frame beta chains. Every entry covers one CDR3 protein and lists the most common genes and DNA from its rows. In this record, the V and J calls reflect TCRdb's handling and not the investigators' own analysis. Recorded for this sample are a few hundred thousand distinct CDR3 sequences; approximately 3.6% of them occurred a single time. About 20% of the sample rests with the top ten.

Recombination linked TRBV4-2 to TRBJ2-1; the junction holds 7 bases that match TRBD2. The specimen comprised PBMCs, sampled 15 days after the yellow fever booster vaccination. This sequence was found in a man aged 18 to 30 who received the YFV17D yellow fever vaccine. The bases are TGTGCCAGCAGCCAAGGGGGGGGAAGCTCCTACAATGAGCAGTTCTTC. The resulting protein is CASSQGGGSSYNEQFF.